These 21 T cell receptor beta chains were all obtained from the same sample, sequenced in a study of shared clonotypes between healthy human individuals. Sequencing used immunoSEQ multiplex PCR; TCRdb keeps in-frame clones, though not all of them. This table holds about 1 million clones, approximately 76% found once. The specimen was memory CD4+ T cells sorted from blood. Subset in this sample: CD45RA-negative fraction. These TCRs come from a man between 18 and 35 years old in good health.

The V gene is TRBV19, the J gene TRBJ2-7; a possible D gene is TRBD1 (6 bases). CDR3 length: 13 residues. Germline V lookup: CDR1 LNHDA, CDR2 SQIVND (reference sequence). V was shortened by 4 bases and J by 6 bases, with 13 bases between the two germline ends. CDR3 nucleotide sequence: TGTGCCAGTAGTACTCCCGGGGACACCGAGCAGTACTTC. Its translation is CASSTPGDTEQYF.

The rearrangement uses TRBV7-9 and TRBJ2-2; 7 bases align to TRBD2. The CDR3 sequence is 17 residues long. V trimming: 5 bases; J trimming: 1 base; junction bases outside the gene matches: 10. The germline V gene encodes CDR1 SEHNR and CDR2 FQNEAQ (reference sequence). The CDR3 bases are TGTGCCAGCAGCCCTGGGCTAGCGGTTAGGAACACCGGGGAGCTGTTTTTT. Amino acids: CASSPGLAVRNTGELFF. The full variable domain, its missing parts supplied by reference TRBV7-9 and TRBJ2-2, is DTGVSQNPRHKITKRGQNVTFRCDPISEHNRLYWYRQTLGQGPEFLTYFQNEAQLEKSRLLSDRFSAERPKGSFSTLEIQRTEQGDSAMYLCASSPGLAVRNTGELFFGEGSRLTVL.

DNA for the CDR3: TGTGCCAGCAGTCCGGGAAGCCTCAGGGGGCGGAATGAAAAACTGTTTTTT. It is translated as CASSPGSLRGRNEKLFF. This chain uses TRBV5-4 with TRBJ1-4; TRBD1 matches 8 bases. Germline V gene data show CDR1 as SGHNT and CDR2 as YYREEE (reference sequence). Trimming took 5 bases from V and 5 from J; bases not matched to a gene: 14. The CDR3 covers 17 residues. Full variable domain (remainder filled in from reference TRBV5-4 and TRBJ1-4): ETGVTQSPTHLIKTRGQQVTLRCSSQSGHNTVSWYQQALGQGPQFIFQYYREEENGRGNFPPRFSGLQFPNYSSELNVNALELDDSALYLCASSPGSLRGRNEKLFFGSGTQLSVL.

The chain links TRBV19 to TRBJ1-5; 10 bases align to TRBD1. The CDR3 has 16 amino acids. CDR1 is LNHDA, CDR2 SQIVND, per germline (reference sequence). The V gene end was trimmed by 5 bases and the J gene end by 2 bases; junction bases not matched to a gene: 6. CDR3 protein: CASSDRGRLGNQPQHF. CDR3 nucleotide sequence: TGTGCCAGTAGTGACAGGGGGCGTCTAGGCAATCAGCCCCAGCATTTT.

In its sample, this clone was seen once. The V and J genes are TRBV1 and TRBJ2-1; the tabulated D call, TRBD2, remains unverified against the DNA. TRBV1 is designated a pseudogene. This CDR3 spans 17 amino acids. The CDR3 nucleotides read TGCACCAGCAGCCAAGTAAGCCAGCGGACCTTAAAAAATGAGCAGTTCTTC. The encoded protein is CTSSQVSQRTLKNEQFF.

The chain has TRBV19 and TRBJ1-5; D possibly corresponds to TRBD1 (6 bases). The CDR3 has 13 amino acids. The germline V gene encodes CDR1 LNHDA and CDR2 SQIVND (reference sequence). Trimming took off 5 bases at V and 4 bases at J, with 9 bases between the two ends. CDR3 DNA: TGTGCCAGTAGTCCACAGGGAAATCAGCCCCAGCATTTT. Translated, it gives CASSPQGNQPQHF.

The J gene is TRBJ2-2, the V gene TRBV2, with 10 bases fitting TRBD1. In germline, CDR1 is SNHLY, CDR2 FYNNEI. The CDR3 sequence is 14 residues long. V shed 5 bases and J 6 bases; nucleotides not matched to a gene: 3. The DNA of the CDR3 is TGTGCCAGCAGTCGGGACAGGGGATCCGGGGAGCTGTTTTTT. This gives the protein CASSRDRGSGELFF.

The CDR3 here is CASSSTADTYEQYF. The CDR3 nucleotides are TGTGCCAGCAGCTCAACGGCAGACACCTACGAGCAGTACTTC. J is TRBJ2-7 and V is TRBV9; no firm D call. Per germline, CDR1 SGDLS and CDR2 YYNGEE. V was pared by 4 bases and J by 2 bases, with 13 bases between. CDR3 length: 14 amino acids.

The chain employs TRBV11-2 and TRBJ2-7; D remains ambiguous. V lost 5 bases and J 3 bases, leaving 11 bases between the germline ends. In germline, CDR1 is SGHAT, CDR2 FQNNGV. The CDR3 sequence is 13 residues long. This CDR3 is CASSLDTYYEQYF. The CDR3 DNA reads as TGTGCCAGCAGCCTCGACACCTACTACGAGCAGTACTTC.

Of note for this clone: Other nucleotide sequences in the sample specify the same CDR3. The V and J genes are TRBV7-2 and TRBJ2-5, with TRBD2 as a possible D gene (6 bases). The CDR3 has 14 amino acids. The germline CDR1 and CDR2 sequences are SGHTA and FQGNSA. Trimming removed 2 bases at V and 2 bases at J, with 9 bases between. CDR3 residues: CASSLWSGQETQYF. The DNA of the CDR3 is TGTGCCAGCAGCTTATGGAGCGGGCAAGAGACCCAGTACTTC.

V usage is TRBV5-4 and J usage is TRBJ2-7; D is undetermined. The germline gives CDR1 SGHNT, CDR2 YYREEE (reference sequence). Trimming shortened V by 2 bases and J by 2 bases, and 5 bases separated the two germline ends. The CDR3 covers 12 residues. DNA for the CDR3: TGTGCCAGCAGCTTTTACCCCTACGAGCAGTACTTC. Protein sequence: CASSFYPYEQYF.

V is TRBV14 and J is TRBJ2-1; no definite D call. CDR3 length: 13 amino acids. Germline V gives CDR1 SGHDN, CDR2 FVKESK. Trimming stripped 4 bases from V and 11 bases from J, with 15 bases between. CDR3 region: CASSLQPAIKQFF. CDR3 coding DNA: TGTGCCAGCAGCCTACAACCGGCTATTAAGCAGTTCTTC.

V is TRBV7-8 and J is TRBJ2-2; D might be TRBD1 (5 bases). V dropped 0 bases and J dropped 4 bases, with 15 bases sitting between them. The CDR3 length is 17 residues. Germline V gene data show CDR1 as SGHVS and CDR2 as FQNEAQ. The CDR3 protein is CASSLAGTGRVTGELFF. The DNA of the CDR3 is TGTGCCAGCAGCTTAGCGGGAACAGGTCGTGTCACCGGGGAGCTGTTTTTT.

V gene TRBV14 combines with J gene TRBJ2-2; D is ambiguous. CDR3 length equals 14 residues. V was shortened by 1 base and J by 4 bases, with 7 bases between the two germline ends. Germline CDR1 and CDR2: SGHDN and FVKESK. CDR3 loop: CASSQGVSTGELFF. CDR3 coding DNA: TGTGCCAGCAGCCAAGGGGTTAGCACCGGGGAGCTGTTTTTT.

As concerns this clone: Other DNA sequences of this sample code for an identical CDR3. This chain uses TRBV5-6 with TRBJ1-3; D not resolved. The CDR3 runs to 14 residues. Trimming removed 0 bases from V and 1 base from J, with 5 bases in between. Germline lookup yields CDR1 SGHDT and CDR2 YYEEEE. CDR3 sequence: CASSLGGSGNTIYF. The CDR3 DNA follows: TGTGCCAGCAGCTTGGGAGGGTCTGGAAACACCATATATTTT.

The rearrangement joins TRBV2 to TRBJ1-1, with D unresolved. The CDR3 is 12 residues long. Trimming pared 6 bases from V and 4 bases from J, leaving 9 bases between. Germline V gives CDR1 SNHLY, CDR2 FYNNEI. The CDR3 coding sequence is TGTGCCAGCAGCTTTCTTGGCACTGAAGCTTTCTTT. Translating gives CASSFLGTEAFF.

Written as DNA, the CDR3 is TGTGCCAGTAGACAGGGCTGGTATTCACCCCTCCACTTT. This sequence encodes CASRQGWYSPLHF. The J gene is TRBJ1-6, the V gene TRBV19; possibly TRBD1 for D (6 bases). The V gene's germline CDR1 is LNHDA and CDR2 SQIVND (reference sequence). The CDR3 is 13 residues long. Trimming left V 6 bases short and J 8 bases short, with 11 bases between.

The chain has TRBV6-1 and TRBJ2-7; D ambiguous. The CDR3 totals 13 residues. V was cut by 4 bases and J by 7 bases, with 14 bases left in between. The germline V gene encodes CDR1 MNHNS and CDR2 SASEGT. As DNA, the CDR3 is TGTGCCAGCAGTGGACTGACCTACGTTGAGCAGTACTTC. Residues: CASSGLTYVEQYF.

V gene TRBV6-5 combines with J gene TRBJ1-5; D is possibly TRBD1 (5 bases). This CDR3 contains 15 residues. CDR1 and CDR2 from the germline V gene are MNHEY and SVGAGI. The V end was cut by 6 bases, the J end by 5 bases, with 17 bases between. The CDR3 loop is CASRPEGGAYQPQHF. The CDR3 bases are TGTGCCAGCAGACCAGAAGGAGGGGCGTATCAGCCCCAGCATTTT.

The rearrangement joins TRBV5-5 to TRBJ2-3; no firm D call. The germline V gene has CDR1 SGHKS and CDR2 YYEKEE (reference sequence). The CDR3 consists of 14 residues. Trimming shortened V by 2 bases and J by 0 bases, and 7 bases separated the two germline ends. The CDR3 region is CASSFRASTDTQYF. CDR3 in DNA: TGTGCCAGCAGCTTTAGGGCTAGCACAGATACGCAGTATTTT.

The V gene is TRBV7-9, the J gene TRBJ1-6; D is perhaps TRBD1 (5 bases). The germline CDR1 and CDR2 sequences are SEHNR and FQNEAQ (reference sequence). Between the trimmed V and J ends, which lost 6 bases and 7 bases, there was a span of 16 bases. This CDR3 has 15 amino acids. CDR3 in amino acids: CASSREAGGNSPLHF. CDR3 coding DNA: TGTGCCAGCAGTCGAGAGGCGGGGGGGAATTCACCCCTCCACTTT.